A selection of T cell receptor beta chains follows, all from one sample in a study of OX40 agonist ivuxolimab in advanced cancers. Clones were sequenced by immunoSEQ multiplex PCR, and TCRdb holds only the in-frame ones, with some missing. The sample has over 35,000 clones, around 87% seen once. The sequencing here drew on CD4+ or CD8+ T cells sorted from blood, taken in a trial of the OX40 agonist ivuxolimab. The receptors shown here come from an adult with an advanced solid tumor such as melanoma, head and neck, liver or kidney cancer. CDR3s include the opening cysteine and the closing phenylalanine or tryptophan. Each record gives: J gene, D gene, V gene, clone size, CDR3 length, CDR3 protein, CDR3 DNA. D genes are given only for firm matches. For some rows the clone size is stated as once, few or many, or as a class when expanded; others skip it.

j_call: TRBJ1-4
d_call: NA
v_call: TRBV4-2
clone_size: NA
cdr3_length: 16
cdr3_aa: CASSLEAGESNEKLFF
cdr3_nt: TGTGCCAGCAGCCTCGAAGCGGGGGAGAGTAATGAAAAACTGTTTTTT

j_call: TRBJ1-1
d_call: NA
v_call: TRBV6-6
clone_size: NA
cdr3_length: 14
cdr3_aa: CASTPGRANTEAFF
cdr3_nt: TGTGCCAGCACGCCCGGCCGTGCGAACACTGAAGCTTTCTTT

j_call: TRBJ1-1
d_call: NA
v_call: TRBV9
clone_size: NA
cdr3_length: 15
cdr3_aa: CASSVEGRGGAEAFF
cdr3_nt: TGTGCCAGCAGCGTAGAAGGGAGGGGAGGGGCTGAAGCTTTCTTT

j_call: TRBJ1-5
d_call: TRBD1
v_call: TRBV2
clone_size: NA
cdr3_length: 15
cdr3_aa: CASSGGQGALQPQHF
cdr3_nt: TGTGCCAGCAGTGGGGGACAGGGGGCCCTTCAGCCCCAGCATTTT

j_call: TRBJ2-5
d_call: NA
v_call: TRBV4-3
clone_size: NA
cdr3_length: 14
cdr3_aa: CASSQGLSQETQYF
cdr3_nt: TGCGCCAGCAGCCAAGGACTGTCTCAAGAGACCCAGTACTTC

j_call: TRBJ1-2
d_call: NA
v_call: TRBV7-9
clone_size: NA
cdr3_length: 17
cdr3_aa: CASSLPRGGGSDYGYTF
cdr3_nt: TGTGCCAGCAGCTTACCCCGCGGCGGAGGGAGTGACTATGGCTACACCTTC

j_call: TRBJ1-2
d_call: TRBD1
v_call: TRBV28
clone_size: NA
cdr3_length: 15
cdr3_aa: CAIYGTVLANYGYTF
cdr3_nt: TGTGCCATCTACGGGACAGTTTTAGCTAACTATGGCTACACCTTC

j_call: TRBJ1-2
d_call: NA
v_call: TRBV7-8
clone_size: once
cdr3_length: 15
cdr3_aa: CASSPGQAGDYGYTF
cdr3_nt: TGTGCCAGCAGCCCGGGCCAGGCTGGGGACTATGGCTACACCTTC

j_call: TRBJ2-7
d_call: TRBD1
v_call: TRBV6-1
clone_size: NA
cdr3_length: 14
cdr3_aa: CASNPTGASYEQYF
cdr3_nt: TGTGCCAGCAACCCGACAGGGGCCTCCTACGAGCAGTACTTC

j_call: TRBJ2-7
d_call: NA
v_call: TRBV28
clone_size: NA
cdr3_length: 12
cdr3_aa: CASRLTYYEQYF
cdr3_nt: TGTGCCAGCAGGTTGACGTACTACGAGCAGTACTTC

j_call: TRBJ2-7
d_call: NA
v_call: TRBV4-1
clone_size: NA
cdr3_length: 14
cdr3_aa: CASSPSWAGYEQYF
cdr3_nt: TGCGCCAGCAGCCCCAGCTGGGCCGGATACGAGCAGTACTTC

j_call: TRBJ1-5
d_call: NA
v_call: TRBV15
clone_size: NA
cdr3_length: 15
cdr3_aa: CATSRESRFNQPQHF
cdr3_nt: TGTGCCACCAGCAGAGAGTCACGGTTTAATCAGCCCCAGCATTTT

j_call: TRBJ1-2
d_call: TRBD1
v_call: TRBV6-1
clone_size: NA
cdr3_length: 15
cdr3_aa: CASSEVGTGATGYTF
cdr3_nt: TGTGCCAGCAGTGAAGTGGGGACAGGGGCTACTGGCTACACCTTC

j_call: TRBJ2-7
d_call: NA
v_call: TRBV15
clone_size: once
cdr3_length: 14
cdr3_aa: CATSRVRSSYEQYF
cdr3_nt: TGTGCCACCAGCAGAGTACGGAGCTCCTACGAGCAGTACTTC

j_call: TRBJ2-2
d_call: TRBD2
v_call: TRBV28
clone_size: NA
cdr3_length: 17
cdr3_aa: CASSLWGLAGGPGELFF
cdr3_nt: TGTGCCAGCAGTTTATGGGGACTAGCGGGAGGGCCCGGGGAGCTGTTTTTT

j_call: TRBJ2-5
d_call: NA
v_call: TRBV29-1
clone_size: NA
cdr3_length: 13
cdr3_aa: CSVEGTSQETQYF
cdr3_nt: TGCAGCGTTGAAGGGACATCCCAAGAGACCCAGTACTTC

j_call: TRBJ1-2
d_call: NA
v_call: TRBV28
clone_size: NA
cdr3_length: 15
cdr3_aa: CASSLGQPLNYGYTF
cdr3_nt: TGTGCCAGCAGTTTAGGACAGCCCCTTAACTATGGCTACACCTTC

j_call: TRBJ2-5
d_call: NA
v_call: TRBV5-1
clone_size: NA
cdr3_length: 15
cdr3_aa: CASSLGQGYQETQYF
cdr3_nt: TGCGCCAGCAGCTTGGGGCAGGGTTACCAAGAGACCCAGTACTTC

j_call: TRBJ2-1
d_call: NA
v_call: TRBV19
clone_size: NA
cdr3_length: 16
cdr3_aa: CASSKEPGSAYNEQFF
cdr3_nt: TGTGCCAGTAGTAAAGAGCCGGGTTCGGCCTACAATGAGCAGTTCTTC

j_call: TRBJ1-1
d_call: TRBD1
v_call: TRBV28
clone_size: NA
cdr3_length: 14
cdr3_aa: CASTVTGVRPEAFF
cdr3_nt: TGTGCCAGCACCGTGACAGGGGTACGGCCTGAAGCTTTCTTT

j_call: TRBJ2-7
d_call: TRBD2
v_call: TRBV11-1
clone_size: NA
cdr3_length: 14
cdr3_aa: CASSLGTSEGEQYF
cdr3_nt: TGTGCCAGCAGCTTAGGGACTAGCGAAGGCGAGCAGTACTTC

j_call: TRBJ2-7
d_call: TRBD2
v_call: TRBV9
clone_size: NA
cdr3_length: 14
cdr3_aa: CASSFGTSGNEQYF
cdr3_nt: TGTGCCAGCAGCTTCGGGACTAGCGGAAACGAGCAGTACTTC

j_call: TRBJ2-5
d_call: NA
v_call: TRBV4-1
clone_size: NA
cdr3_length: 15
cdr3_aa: CASSQRYEGGETQYF
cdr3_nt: TGCGCCAGCAGCCAGAGATATGAAGGGGGGGAGACCCAGTACTTC

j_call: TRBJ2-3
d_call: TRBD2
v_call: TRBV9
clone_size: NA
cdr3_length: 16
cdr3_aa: CASSVGKRGSTDTQYF
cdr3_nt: TGTGCCAGCAGCGTAGGGAAGCGGGGTAGCACAGATACGCAGTATTTT

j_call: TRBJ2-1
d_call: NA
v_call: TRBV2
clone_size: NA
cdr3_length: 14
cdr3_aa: CASSDGQYYNEQFF
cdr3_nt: TGTGCCAGCAGTGATGGGCAGTACTACAATGAGCAGTTCTTC

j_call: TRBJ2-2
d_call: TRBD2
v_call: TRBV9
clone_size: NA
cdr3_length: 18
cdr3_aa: CASSPTLGGGTSTGELFF
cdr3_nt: TGTGCCAGCAGCCCAACCCTTGGGGGAGGGACGAGCACCGGGGAGCTGTTTTTT

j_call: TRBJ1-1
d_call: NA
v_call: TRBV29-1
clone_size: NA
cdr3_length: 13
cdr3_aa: CSVEAYRVGEAFF
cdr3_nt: TGCAGCGTTGAAGCTTACAGGGTTGGTGAAGCTTTCTTT

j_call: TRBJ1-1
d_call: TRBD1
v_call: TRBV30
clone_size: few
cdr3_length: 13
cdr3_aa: CAWSIQGDTEAFF
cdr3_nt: TGTGCCTGGAGTATACAGGGGGACACTGAAGCTTTCTTT

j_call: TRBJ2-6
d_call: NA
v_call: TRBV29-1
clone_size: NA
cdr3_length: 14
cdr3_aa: CSVVQGSGANVLTF
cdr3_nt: TGCAGCGTTGTGCAGGGCTCTGGGGCCAACGTCCTGACTTTC

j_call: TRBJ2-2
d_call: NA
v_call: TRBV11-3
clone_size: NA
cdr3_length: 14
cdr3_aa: CASSLSGAFGELFF
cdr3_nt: TGTGCCAGCAGCTTATCGGGGGCTTTCGGGGAGCTGTTTTTT

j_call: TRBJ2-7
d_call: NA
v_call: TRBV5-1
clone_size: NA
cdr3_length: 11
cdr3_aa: CASSQGPEQYF
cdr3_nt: TGCGCCAGCAGCCAGGGACCCGAGCAGTACTTC

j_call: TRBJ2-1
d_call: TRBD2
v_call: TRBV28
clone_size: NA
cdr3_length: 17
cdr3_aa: CASSLTSDSGRKNEQFF
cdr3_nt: TGTGCCAGCAGTTTAACTTCAGATAGCGGGAGAAAGAATGAGCAGTTCTTC

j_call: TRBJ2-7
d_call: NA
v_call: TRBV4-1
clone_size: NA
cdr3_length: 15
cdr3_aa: CASSQGTRGSHEQYF
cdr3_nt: TGCGCCAGCAGCCAAGGAACCCGGGGATCGCACGAGCAGTACTTC

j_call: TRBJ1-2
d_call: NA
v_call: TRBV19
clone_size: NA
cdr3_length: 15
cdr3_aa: CASKSIGGWDYGYTF
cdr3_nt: TGTGCCAGTAAATCCATCGGGGGCTGGGACTATGGCTACACCTTC

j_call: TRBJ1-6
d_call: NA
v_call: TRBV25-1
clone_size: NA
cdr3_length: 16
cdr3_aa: CASSAGVDRWQSPLHF
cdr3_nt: TGTGCCAGCAGTGCCGGCGTTGACAGATGGCAATCACCCCTCCACTTT

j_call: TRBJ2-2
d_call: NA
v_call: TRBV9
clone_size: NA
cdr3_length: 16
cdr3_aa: CASSVAAQANTGELFF
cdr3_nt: TGTGCCAGCAGCGTAGCGGCCCAGGCGAACACCGGGGAGCTGTTTTTT

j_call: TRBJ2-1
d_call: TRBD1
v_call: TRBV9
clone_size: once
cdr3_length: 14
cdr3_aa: CARTGGRRRNEQFF
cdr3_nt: TGTGCCAGGACAGGGGGCCGTAGAAGGAATGAGCAGTTCTTC

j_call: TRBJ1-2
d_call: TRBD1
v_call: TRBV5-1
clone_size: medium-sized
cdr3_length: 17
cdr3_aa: CASSELGTGLANYGYTF
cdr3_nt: TGCGCCAGCAGCGAACTAGGGACAGGGCTTGCAAACTATGGCTACACCTTC

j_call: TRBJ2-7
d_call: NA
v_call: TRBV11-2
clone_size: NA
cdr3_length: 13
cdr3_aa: CASSIVPSYEQYF
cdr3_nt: TGTGCCAGCAGCATCGTTCCCAGCTACGAGCAGTACTTC

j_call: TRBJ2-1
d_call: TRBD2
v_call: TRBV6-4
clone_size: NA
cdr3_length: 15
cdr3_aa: CASSELAGGGGEQFF
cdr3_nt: TGTGCCAGCAGTGAACTAGCGGGAGGAGGGGGTGAGCAGTTCTTC

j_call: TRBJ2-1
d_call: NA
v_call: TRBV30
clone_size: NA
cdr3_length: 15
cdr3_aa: CAWSVGRSKLDEQFF
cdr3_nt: TGTGCCTGGAGTGTAGGTAGATCCAAGCTCGATGAGCAGTTCTTC